The 12 T cell receptor beta chains below come from one sample, sequenced in a study of blood T cell repertoires in COVID-19 (TCRdb year 2020). Library generation was performed with the immunoSEQ multiplex PCR assay. In TCRdb, the immuneACCESS table is reduced to in-frame sequences with V and J assigned. These tables do not hold every clone; where another copy was compared, an unresolved V gene accounts for under half, and the others remain unexplained. The sample yields 150,000 to 200,000 clones; around 85% were counted once. Of the sample, approximately 3% falls within the top ten clones. Sequencing was performed on peripheral blood. Every receptor here comes from a human donor with acute or convalescent COVID-19. The donor label of this sample is uncertain.

The chain employs TRBV19 and TRBJ2-3; possibly TRBD2 for D (7 bases). The CDR3 totals 16 residues. In germline, CDR1 is LNHDA, CDR2 SQIVND (reference sequence). Trimming pared 6 bases from V and 2 bases from J, leaving 18 bases between. CDR3 protein: CASRLAGATPTDTQYF. The CDR3 nucleotides are TGTGCCAGTAGATTGGCGGGGGCGACCCCCACAGATACGCAGTATTTT.

The rearrangement joins TRBV3-1 (or the pseudogene TRBV3-2) to TRBJ1-2; a possible D gene is TRBD1 (6 bases). Germline-derived CDR1 and CDR2 are LGHDT and YNNKEL (reference sequence). The CDR3 runs to 14 residues. V was cut by 4 bases and J by 3 bases, with 12 bases left in between. CDR3 bases: TGTGCCAGCAGCCCTTATACAGGGCACTATGGCTACACCTTC. This sequence encodes CASSPYTGHYGYTF.

V gene TRBV9 combines with J gene TRBJ1-5; 9 bases fit TRBD1. V was clipped by 2 bases and J by 5 bases; unmatched bases: 2. The CDR3 consists of 14 residues. CDR1 is SGDLS and CDR2 is YYNGEE in the germline V gene. In nucleotides, the CDR3 is TGTGCCAGCAGCGTGACAGGGGGGGATCAGCCCCAGCATTTT. Protein sequence: CASSVTGGDQPQHF.

The V call is TRBV30, the J call TRBJ2-7; no clear D gene. The CDR3 spans 13 residues. Trimming removed 1 base from V and 0 bases from J, with 7 bases in between. Germline loops: CDR1 GTSNPN, CDR2 SVGIG (reference sequence). In nucleotides, the CDR3 is TGTGCCTGGAGTGATAACTACTCCTACGAGCAGTACTTC. It codes for CAWSDNYSYEQYF.

The rearrangement uses TRBV5-4 and TRBJ1-6; TRBD1 matches at 7 bases. CDR1 is SGHNT and CDR2 is YYREEE in the germline V gene (reference sequence). The CDR3 runs 14 residues. V gave up 4 bases and J gave up 4 bases; unmatched junction bases: 2. DNA for the CDR3: TGTGCCAGCAGCCAGGACAGGTATAATTCACCCCTCCACTTT. Protein sequence: CASSQDRYNSPLHF.

The gene calls are TRBV6-5 and TRBJ1-1; 8 bases agree with TRBD1. The CDR3 runs 14 residues. The V and J ends lost 5 bases and 6 bases, in that order; junction bases with no gene match: 8. Germline V CDR1 and CDR2: MNHEY, SVGAGI. The CDR3 DNA follows: TGTGCCAGCAGTCTTGACAGGGGACGGGCTGAAGCTTTCTTT. It encodes CASSLDRGRAEAFF.

The V call is TRBV25-1, the J call TRBJ1-4; 9 nucleotides line up with TRBD1. CDR3 length: 14 residues. In germline, CDR1 is MGHDK, CDR2 SYGVNS. Losses at the gene ends were 5 bases for V and 7 bases for J; bases not matched to a gene: 5. CDR3: CASSTTGGGEKLFF. The CDR3 DNA is TGTGCCAGCAGTACAACAGGGGGCGGTGAAAAACTGTTTTTT.

The sample holds one count of this clone. V and J are TRBV7-6 and TRBJ2-7; TRBD1 agrees at 7 bases. The CDR3 is 16 amino acids. Germline V gives CDR1 SGHVS, CDR2 FNYEAQ. Trimming cost V 0 bases and J 6 bases; bases outside gene matches: 11. The CDR3 region has the DNA TGTGCCAGCAGCTTAGCGCATAACAACAGGGGTCTCGAGCAGTACTTC. This gives the protein CASSLAHNNRGLEQYF.

This chain joins TRBV2 and TRBJ1-1; D remains unclear. The CDR3 sequence is 14 residues long. Germline CDR1 reads SNHLY; CDR2 reads FYNNEI. Deletions cut 5 bases from V and 0 bases from J, with 10 bases between. This CDR3 is CASSNTEMNTEAFF. CDR3 coding DNA: TGTGCCAGCAGTAACACAGAGATGAACACTGAAGCTTTCTTT.

CDR3 coding DNA: TGCGCCAGCAGCCAAGTGTGGGGGCGGGGGCACAATGAGCAGTTCTTC. It translates to CASSQVWGRGHNEQFF. J is TRBJ2-1 and V is TRBV4-3, with a possible D match to TRBD2 (7 bases). The germline V gene has CDR1 LGHNA and CDR2 YSLEER. This CDR3 comprises 16 residues. Trimming cost V 1 base and J 5 bases, with 15 bases left between them.

The V call is TRBV4-3, the J call TRBJ2-3, with 7 bases matching TRBD2. The germline V gene encodes CDR1 LGHNA and CDR2 YSLEER. The CDR3 loop spans 16 amino acids. The V gene end was trimmed by 4 bases and the J gene end by 1 base; junction bases not matched to a gene: 8. As DNA, the CDR3 is TGCGCCAGCAGCCCACGGACTAGAGGACGCACAGATACGCAGTATTTT. Protein product: CASSPRTRGRTDTQYF.

The chain carries TRBV9 and TRBJ1-2; perhaps TRBD1 as D (5 bases). Trimming cost V 3 bases and J 4 bases, with 19 bases left between them. The germline gives CDR1 SGDLS, CDR2 YYNGEE. There are 16 residues in the CDR3. The CDR3 bases are TGTGCCAGCAGCGCCGACCAGGGATCTTGGGCCTATGGCTACACCTTC. Translation: CASSADQGSWAYGYTF.